This TCR beta chain was obtained from a study of blood T cell repertoires in COVID-19. The assay was immunoSEQ multiplex PCR, and TCRdb's table has in-frame clones only and misses some. The sample lists around 230,000 clones, over 80% occurring once. The CDR3 runs 17 residues. Losses at the gene ends were 0 bases for V and 0 bases for J; bases not matched to a gene: 5. Per the germline V gene, CDR1 is SGHRS and CDR2 is YFSETQ. Sequenced: peripheral blood. The chain combines TRBV5-1 with TRBJ2-5; 10 bases are a match to TRBD1. The receptor was derived from a man aged 35-49 years with acute or convalescent COVID-19. The CDR3 spells CASSLAGDRGYQETQYF. CDR3 DNA: TGCGCCAGCAGCTTGGCCGGGGACAGGGGCTACCAAGAGACCCAGTACTTC.